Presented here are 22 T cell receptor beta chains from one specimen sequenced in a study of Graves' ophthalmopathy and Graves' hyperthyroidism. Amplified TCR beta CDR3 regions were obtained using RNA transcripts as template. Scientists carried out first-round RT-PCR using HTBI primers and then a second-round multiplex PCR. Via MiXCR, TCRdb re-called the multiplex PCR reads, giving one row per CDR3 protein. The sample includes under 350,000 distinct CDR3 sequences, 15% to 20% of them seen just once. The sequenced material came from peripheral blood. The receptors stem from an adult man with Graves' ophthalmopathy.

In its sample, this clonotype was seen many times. The CDR3 spells CASSRTSEGFYEQYF. The CDR3 nucleotides are TGTGCCAGCAGTCGGACTAGCGAGGGATTTTACGAGCAGTACTTC. This chain connects TRBV7-6 to TRBJ2-7; TRBD2 matches 9 bases. Trimming at V came to 6 bases and at J to 4 bases, leaving 10 bases not matched to a gene. Germline lookup yields CDR1 SGHVS and CDR2 FNYEAQ. The CDR3 contains 15 residues.

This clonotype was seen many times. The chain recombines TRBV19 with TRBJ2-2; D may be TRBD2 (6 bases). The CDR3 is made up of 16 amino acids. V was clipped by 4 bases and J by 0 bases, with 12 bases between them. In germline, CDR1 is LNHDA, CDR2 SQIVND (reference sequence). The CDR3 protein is CASSRTGLPNTGELFF. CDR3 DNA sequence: TGTGCCAGTAGTAGGACGGGACTGCCGAACACCGGGGAGCTGTTTTTT.

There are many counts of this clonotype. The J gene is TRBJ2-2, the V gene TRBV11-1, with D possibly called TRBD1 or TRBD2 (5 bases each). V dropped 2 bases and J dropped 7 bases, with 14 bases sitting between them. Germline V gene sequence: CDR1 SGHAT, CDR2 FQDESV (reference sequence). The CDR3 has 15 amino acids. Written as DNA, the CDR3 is TGTGCCAGCAGCTTAAGCAGGGAGTATATCGGGGAGCTGTTTTTT. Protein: CASSLSREYIGELFF.

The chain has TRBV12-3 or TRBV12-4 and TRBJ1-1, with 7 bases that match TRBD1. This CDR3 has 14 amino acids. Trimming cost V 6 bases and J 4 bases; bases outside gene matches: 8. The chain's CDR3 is CASSNTGVGTEAFF. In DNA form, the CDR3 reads TGTGCCAGCAGCAACACAGGGGTAGGCACTGAAGCTTTCTTT.

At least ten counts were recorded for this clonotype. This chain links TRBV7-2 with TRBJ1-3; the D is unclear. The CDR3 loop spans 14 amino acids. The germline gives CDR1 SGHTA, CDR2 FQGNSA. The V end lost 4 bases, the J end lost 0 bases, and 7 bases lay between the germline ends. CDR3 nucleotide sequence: TGTGCCAGCAGCTCCACTGTCTCTGGAAACACCATATATTTT. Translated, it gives CASSSTVSGNTIYF.

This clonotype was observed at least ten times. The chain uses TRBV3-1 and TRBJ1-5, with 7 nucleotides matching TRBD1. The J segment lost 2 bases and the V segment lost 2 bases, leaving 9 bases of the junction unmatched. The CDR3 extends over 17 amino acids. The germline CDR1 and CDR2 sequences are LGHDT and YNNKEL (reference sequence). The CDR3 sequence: CASSQNLGQARNQPQHF. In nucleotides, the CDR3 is TGTGCCAGCAGCCAAAACTTAGGACAGGCACGCAATCAGCCCCAGCATTTT.

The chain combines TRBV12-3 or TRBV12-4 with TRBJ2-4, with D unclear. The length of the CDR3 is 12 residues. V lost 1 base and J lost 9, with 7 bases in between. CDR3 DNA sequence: TGTGCCAGCAGTTTAGAGGCAGGCATTCAGTACTTC. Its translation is CASSLEAGIQYF.

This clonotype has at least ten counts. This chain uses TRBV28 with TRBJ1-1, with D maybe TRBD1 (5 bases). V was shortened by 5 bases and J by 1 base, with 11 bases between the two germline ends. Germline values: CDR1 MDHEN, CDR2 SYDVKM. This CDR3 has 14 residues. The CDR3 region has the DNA TGTGCCAGCAGTGCCCACAGGACGAACACTGAAGCTTTCTTT. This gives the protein CASSAHRTNTEAFF.

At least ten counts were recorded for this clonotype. The CDR3 bases are TGTGCCAGCAAGGCCCGGGACGGGAATAACTATGGCTACACCTTC. It yields the protein CASKARDGNNYGYTF. The chain has TRBV6-5 and TRBJ1-2, with D possibly TRBD1 on 5 matching bases. V lost 7 bases to trimming and J lost 1 base, with 16 bases between them. CDR3 length: 15 amino acids. Germline V gene lookup returns CDR1 MNHEY and CDR2 SVGAGI.

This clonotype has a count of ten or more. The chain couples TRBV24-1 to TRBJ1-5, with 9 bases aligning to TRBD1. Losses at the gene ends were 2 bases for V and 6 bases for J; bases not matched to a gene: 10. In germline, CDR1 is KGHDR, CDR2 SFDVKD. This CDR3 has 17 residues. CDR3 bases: TGTGCCACCAGTGATTCGACACGACAGGGGGAATCTCAGCCCCAGCATTTT. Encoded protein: CATSDSTRQGESQPQHF.

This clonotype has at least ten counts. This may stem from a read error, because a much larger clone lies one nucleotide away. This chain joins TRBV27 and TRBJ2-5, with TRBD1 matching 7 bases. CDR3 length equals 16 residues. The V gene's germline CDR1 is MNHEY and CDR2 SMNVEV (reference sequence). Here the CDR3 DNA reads TGTGCCGGCAGTTCGTATAGGGGACAGATACAAGAGACCCAGTACTTC. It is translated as CAGSSYRGQIQETQYF.

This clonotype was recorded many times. CDR3 protein: CSASPLAPHEQYF. CDR3 nucleotides: TGCAGTGCTAGCCCACTAGCCCCCCACGAGCAGTACTTC. V gene TRBV20-1 combines with J gene TRBJ2-7; tentatively, D is TRBD2 (6 bases). CDR3 length: 13 residues. Trimming shortened V by 3 bases and J by 5 bases, and 14 bases separated the two germline ends. In germline, CDR1 is DFQATT, CDR2 SNEGSKA (reference sequence).

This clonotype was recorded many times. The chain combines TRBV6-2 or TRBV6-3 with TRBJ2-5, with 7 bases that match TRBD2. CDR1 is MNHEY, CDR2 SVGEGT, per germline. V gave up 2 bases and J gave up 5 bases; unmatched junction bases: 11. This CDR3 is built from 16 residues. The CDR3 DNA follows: TGTGCCAGCAGTTACGAGGCGGGAGCTTCTGTGGAGACCCAGTACTTC. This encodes CASSYEAGASVETQYF.

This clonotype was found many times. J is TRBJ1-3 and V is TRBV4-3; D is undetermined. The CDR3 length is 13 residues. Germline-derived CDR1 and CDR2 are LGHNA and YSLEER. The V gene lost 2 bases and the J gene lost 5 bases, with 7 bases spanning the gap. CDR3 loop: CASSQSPRNTIYF. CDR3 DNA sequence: TGCGCCAGCAGCCAATCCCCAAGAAACACCATATATTTT.

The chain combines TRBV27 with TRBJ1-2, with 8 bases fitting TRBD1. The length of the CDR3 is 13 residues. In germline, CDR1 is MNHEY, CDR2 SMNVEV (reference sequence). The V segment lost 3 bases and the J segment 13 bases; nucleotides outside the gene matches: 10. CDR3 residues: CASSFDRGTRLTF. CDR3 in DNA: TGTGCCAGCAGTTTCGACAGGGGAACTCGTCTCACCTTC.

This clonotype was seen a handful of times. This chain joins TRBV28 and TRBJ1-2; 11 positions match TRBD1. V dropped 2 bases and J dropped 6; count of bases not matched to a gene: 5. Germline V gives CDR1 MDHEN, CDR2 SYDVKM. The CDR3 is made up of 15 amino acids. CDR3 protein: CASSLRTGGKDGYTF. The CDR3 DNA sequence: TGTGCCAGCAGTTTAAGGACAGGGGGCAAGGATGGCTACACCTTC.

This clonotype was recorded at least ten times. The CDR3 bases are TGTGCCAGCAGTGACACAGGGGGCTTGTACTATGGCTACACCTTC. Protein sequence: CASSDTGGLYYGYTF. The chain has TRBV6-1 and TRBJ1-2, with 9 positions matching TRBD1. The CDR3 is 15 amino acids. From germline, CDR1 is MNHNS and CDR2 SASEGT. V dropped 3 bases and J dropped 3; count of bases not matched to a gene: 5.

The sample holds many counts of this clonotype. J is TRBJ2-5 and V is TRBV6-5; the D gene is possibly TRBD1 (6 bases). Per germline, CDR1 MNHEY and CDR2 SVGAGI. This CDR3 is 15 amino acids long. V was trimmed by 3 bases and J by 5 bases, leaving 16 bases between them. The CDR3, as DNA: TGTGCCAGCAGTTATTCGGCACAGGGTGGGGAGACCCAGTACTTC. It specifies CASSYSAQGGETQYF.

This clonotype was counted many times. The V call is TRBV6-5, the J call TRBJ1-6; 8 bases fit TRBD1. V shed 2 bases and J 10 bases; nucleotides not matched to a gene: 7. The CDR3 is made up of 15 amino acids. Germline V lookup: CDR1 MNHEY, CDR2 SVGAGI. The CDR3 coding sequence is TGTGCCAGCAGTTACCCTGGACAGGGAAGCTCACCCCTCCACTTT. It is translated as CASSYPGQGSSPLHF.

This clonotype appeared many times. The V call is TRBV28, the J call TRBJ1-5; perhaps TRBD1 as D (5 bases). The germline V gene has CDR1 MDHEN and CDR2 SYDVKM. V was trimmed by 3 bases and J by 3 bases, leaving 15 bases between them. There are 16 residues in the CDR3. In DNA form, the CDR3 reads TGTGCCAGCAGTTTCCAGGGCAACCGAAACAATCAGCCCCAGCATTTT. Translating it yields CASSFQGNRNNQPQHF.

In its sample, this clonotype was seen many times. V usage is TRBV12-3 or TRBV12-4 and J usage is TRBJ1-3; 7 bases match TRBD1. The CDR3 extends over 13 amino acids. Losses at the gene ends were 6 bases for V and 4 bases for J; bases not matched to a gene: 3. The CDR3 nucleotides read TGTGCCAGCAGCCGGGGACAGGGAAACACCATATATTTT. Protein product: CASSRGQGNTIYF.

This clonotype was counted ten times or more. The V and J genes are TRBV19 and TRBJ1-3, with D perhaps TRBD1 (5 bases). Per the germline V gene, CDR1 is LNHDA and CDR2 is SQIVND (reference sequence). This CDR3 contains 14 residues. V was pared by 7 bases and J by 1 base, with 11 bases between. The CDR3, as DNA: TGTGCCAGTAAAGGCAGGGCGTCTGGAAACACCATATATTTT. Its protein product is CASKGRASGNTIYF.